This entry concerns a single T cell receptor (beta chain). Its antigen is not known. The data were obtained in a study of blood T cells in healthy people across ages. Study outcomes and limitations: Estimates based on one million T cells were treated as lower bounds. Measured against age, TCR beta diversity per million T cells decreased in a roughly linear manner.

PCR was performed a second time for roughly 6 to 12 cycles using a sample-barcoded 5' primer and a J-beta primer mix. MiXCR was run by TCRdb on the 5' RACE reads, yielding one entry per CDR3 protein. Among about 930,000 distinct CDR3 sequences listed, 25% to 35% were seen once. CDR3 length: 15 residues. Germline CDR1 is DFQATT and CDR2 is SNEGSKA (reference sequence). Deletions cut 3 bases from V and 0 bases from J, with 14 bases between. These same records also appear under a second study, on T cells of mothers and their children. This second study says: Reverse transcription into cDNA received all extracted RNA, at around 1.4 ug per 15 ul. Slightly higher overlap, not significant, was seen in related mother-child pairs than in unrelated pairs.

The material sequenced was blood. The TCR comes from a woman between 40 and 50 years old in good health. The V call is TRBV20-1, the J call TRBJ1-1, with a weak D call TRBD1 (5 bases). CDR3: CSASEGGVLNTEAFF. The CDR3 region has the DNA TGCAGTGCTAGCGAGGGAGGGGTCCTGAACACTGAAGCTTTCTTT.